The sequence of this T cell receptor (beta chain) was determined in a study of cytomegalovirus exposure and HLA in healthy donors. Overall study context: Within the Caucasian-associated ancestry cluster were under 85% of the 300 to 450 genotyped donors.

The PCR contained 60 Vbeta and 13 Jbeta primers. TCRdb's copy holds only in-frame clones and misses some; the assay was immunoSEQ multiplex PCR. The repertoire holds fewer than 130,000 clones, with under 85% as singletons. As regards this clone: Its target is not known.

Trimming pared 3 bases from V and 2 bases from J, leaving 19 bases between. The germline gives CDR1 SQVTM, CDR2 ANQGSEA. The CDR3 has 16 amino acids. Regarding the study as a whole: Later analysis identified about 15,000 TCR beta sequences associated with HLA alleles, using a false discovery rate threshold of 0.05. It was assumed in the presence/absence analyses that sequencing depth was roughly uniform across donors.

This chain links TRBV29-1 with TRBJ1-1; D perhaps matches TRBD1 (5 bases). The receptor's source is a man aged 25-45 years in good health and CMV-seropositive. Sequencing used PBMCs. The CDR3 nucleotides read TGCAGCGTTGAGGGCCCCTCACAGGCCCCCAACACTGAAGCTTTCTTT. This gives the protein CSVEGPSQAPNTEAFF.